The clone carrying this T cell receptor (beta chain) is labeled hyperexpanded. The sample comes from a study of circulating CD8 cells and anti-PD-1 response in melanoma. Live CD3+CD8+TCRalphabeta+ cells were sorted into four subsets by PD-1 and/or TIGIT. Between the trimmed V and J ends, which lost 8 bases and 1 base, there was a span of 7 bases. Per germline, CDR1 MGHDK and CDR2 SYGVNS. This CDR3 contains 12 residues. The QIAseq Immune Repertoire TCR panel built the libraries from around 15 ng of total RNA. TCRdb reanalysed the reads using MiXCR and keeps one entry per CDR3 protein. The table lists some 290 distinct CDR3 sequences, around 6.9% of them singletons.

This TCR came from a human donor with melanoma. V usage is TRBV25-1 and J usage is TRBJ2-3, with unresolved D. The sequences come from CD8+ T cells from PBMCs, collected at baseline or after one month of anti-PD-1 therapy (not recorded which). For the CDR3, the DNA is TGTGCCAGCGGATGGGGCACAGATACGCAGTATTTT. It is translated as CASGWGTDTQYF.